Below are 4 T cell receptor beta chains sequenced from a single sample in a study of T cells in Graves' hyperthyroidism and ophthalmopathy. What was amplified from RNA transcripts were TCR beta CDR3 regions. HTBI primers were the set used in a first-round RT-PCR of the TCR CDR3. TCRdb passed the multiplex PCR reads through MiXCR, listing each CDR3 protein once. The table includes 300,000 to 500,000 distinct CDR3 sequences, around an eighth detected once. Material: blood. Receptors originate from a man between 45 and 60 years old with Graves' ophthalmopathy.

This clonotype showed up many times. This chain joins TRBV2 and TRBJ1-1; 9 nucleotides agree with TRBD1. The germline gives CDR1 SNHLY, CDR2 FYNNEI. The CDR3 is 18 amino acids. The trim removed 6 bases at V and 4 bases at J, leaving 18 bases unmatched. The CDR3: CASRKFPGTGNVGTEAFF. Written as DNA, the CDR3 is TGTGCCAGCAGGAAATTTCCCGGGACAGGGAACGTAGGCACTGAAGCTTTCTTT.

The rearrangement uses TRBV20-1 and TRBJ1-2, with no clear D. From germline, CDR1 is DFQATT and CDR2 SNEGSKA (reference sequence). This CDR3 comprises 13 residues. V was shortened by 0 bases and J by 5 bases, with 10 bases between the two germline ends. Here the CDR3 DNA reads TGCAGTGCTAGAGAAATAGGGTTATATGGCTACACCTTC. This encodes CSAREIGLYGYTF.

This clonotype occurred many times. The chain combines TRBV3-1 with TRBJ1-5; D is possibly TRBD1 (6 bases). The germline V and J ends were trimmed by 1 base and 5 bases, with 15 bases remaining between them. This CDR3 is built from 16 residues. CDR1 and CDR2 from the germline V gene are LGHDT and YNNKEL (reference sequence). This CDR3 reads CASSQGDTVGYQPQHF. DNA for the CDR3: TGTGCCAGCAGCCAAGGGGACACAGTAGGCTATCAGCCCCAGCATTTT.

The chain employs TRBV9 and TRBJ2-3, with D maybe TRBD1 (5 bases). CDR3 length: 16 residues. Trimming took 3 bases from V and 4 from J, leaving 18 bases between them. CDR1 and CDR2 (germline): SGDLS, YYNGEE. The CDR3 DNA sequence: TGTGCCAGCAGCGGAGAGGACATAACCATAGCAGATACGCAGTATTTT. It codes for CASSGEDITIADTQYF.